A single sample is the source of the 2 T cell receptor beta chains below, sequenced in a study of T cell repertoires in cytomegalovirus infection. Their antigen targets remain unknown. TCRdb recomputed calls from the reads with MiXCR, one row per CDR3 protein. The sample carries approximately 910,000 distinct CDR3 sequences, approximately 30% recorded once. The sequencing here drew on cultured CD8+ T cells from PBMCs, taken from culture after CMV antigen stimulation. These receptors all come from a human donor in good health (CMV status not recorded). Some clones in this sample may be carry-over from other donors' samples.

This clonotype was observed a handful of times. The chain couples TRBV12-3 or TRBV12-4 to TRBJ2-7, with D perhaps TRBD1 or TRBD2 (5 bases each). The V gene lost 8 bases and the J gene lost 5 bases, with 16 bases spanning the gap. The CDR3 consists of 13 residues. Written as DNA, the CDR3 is TGTGCCAGCGAAACCGACAGAGGGAACGAGCAGTACTTC. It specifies CASETDRGNEQYF.

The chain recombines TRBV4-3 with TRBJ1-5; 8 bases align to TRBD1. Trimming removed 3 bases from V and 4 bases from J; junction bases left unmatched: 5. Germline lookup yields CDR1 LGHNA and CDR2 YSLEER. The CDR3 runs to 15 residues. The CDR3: CASSHIQGGNQPQHF. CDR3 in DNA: TGCGCCAGCAGCCACATACAGGGGGGTAATCAGCCCCAGCATTTT.